The 12 T cell receptor beta chains below were found in one sample sequenced in a study of shared clonotypes between healthy human individuals. The repertoire was sequenced with immunoSEQ multiplex PCR; TCRdb's copy has only in-frame clones and lacks some. The table records about 1 million clones, around 74% of them present only once. The sequenced sample consisted of memory CD4+ T cells sorted from blood. Noted subset: CD45RA-negative fraction. These receptors originate from a man between 18 and 35 years old in good health.

This clone showed up just once. This chain joins TRBV27 and TRBJ2-3, with 7 nucleotides matching TRBD1. V was pared by 8 bases and J by 2 bases, with 7 bases of the junction left unmatched. Germline loops: CDR1 MNHEY, CDR2 SMNVEV (reference sequence). This CDR3 spans 14 amino acids. The DNA of the CDR3 is TGTGCCAGCTGCCGGGACAGAGACACAGATACGCAGTATTTT. It specifies CASCRDRDTDTQYF.

The genes are TRBV23-1 and TRBJ1-5; no clear D gene. TRBV23-1 is reported as an ORF; its role is uncertain. V was pared by 0 bases and J by 3 bases, with 9 bases between. The CDR3 sequence is 15 residues long. The CDR3 DNA reads as TGCGCCAGCAGTCAATCGTGGCAGCACAATCAGCCCCAGCATTTT. It encodes CASSQSWQHNQPQHF.

The genes are TRBV6-6 and TRBJ1-5, with D possibly TRBD1 on 5 matching bases. CDR1 MNHNY and CDR2 SVGAGI come from the germline V gene (reference sequence). The CDR3 sequence is 15 residues long. V gave up 6 bases and J gave up 4 bases, with 16 bases separating them. In DNA form, the CDR3 reads TGTGCCAGCAGCCCTACGGGGGGGAATAATCAGCCCCAGCATTTT. Translation gives CASSPTGGNNQPQHF.

This clone was counted ten times or more. The chain joins TRBV2 to TRBJ2-7; 7 bases line up with TRBD1. V was pared by 4 bases and J by 7 bases, with 16 bases of the junction left unmatched. The CDR3 consists of 16 residues. Germline CDR1 is SNHLY and CDR2 is FYNNEI. Written as DNA, the CDR3 is TGTGCCAGCAGTGCCCCCCAGAACAGGGGCTCGGGGGAGCAGTACTTC. This gives the protein CASSAPQNRGSGEQYF.

This rearrangement joins TRBV11-2 to TRBJ1-5; D perhaps matches TRBD1 (6 bases). There are 15 residues in the CDR3. With 5 bases removed from V and 0 bases from J, the gap between germline ends came to 11 bases. The germline V gene has CDR1 SGHAT and CDR2 FQNNGV. The CDR3 loop reads CASSPGGASNQPQHF. The CDR3 coding sequence is TGTGCCAGCAGCCCCGGGGGGGCTAGCAATCAGCCCCAGCATTTT. Variable domain in full (rest from reference TRBV11-2 and TRBJ1-5): EAGVAQSPRYKIIEKRQSVAFWCNPISGHATLYWYQQILGQGPKLLIQFQNNGVVDDSQLPKDRFSAERLKGVDSTLKIQPAKLEDSAVYLCASSPGGASNQPQHFGDGTRLSIL.

The J gene is TRBJ1-1, the V gene TRBV2; 8 nucleotides line up with TRBD1. The CDR3 is 15 amino acids. Germline loops: CDR1 SNHLY, CDR2 FYNNEI. With 5 bases clipped from V and 4 bases from J, the junction kept 9 bases outside the gene matches. The DNA of the CDR3 is TGTGCCAGCAGTTCAGGGGGCTGGGAGATCACTGAAGCTTTCTTT. Protein sequence: CASSSGGWEITEAFF. The full variable domain, in which reference TRBV2 and TRBJ1-1 provide the parts outside the CDR3, is EPEVTQTPSHQVTQMGQEVILRCVPISNHLYFYWYRQILGQKVEFLVSFYNNEISEKSEIFDDQFSVERPDGSNFTLKIRSTKLEDSAMYFCASSSGGWEITEAFFGQGTRLTVV.

In its sample, this clone was seen a few times. This chain joins TRBV10-2 and TRBJ1-3; the D gene is possibly TRBD1 (5 bases). Looked up from germline, CDR1 is WSHSY and CDR2 is SAAADI. The V gene lost 8 bases and the J gene lost 2 bases, with 13 bases spanning the gap. The CDR3 runs to 14 residues. CDR3 sequence: CASSQGITGNTIYF. CDR3 nucleotides: TGCGCCAGCTCGCAGGGAATCACTGGAAACACCATATATTTT.

The V gene is TRBV7-6, the J gene TRBJ1-2, with 7 nucleotides matching TRBD1. J gave up 6 bases and V 1 base, and 5 bases lay outside the gene matches. The germline V gene encodes CDR1 SGHVS and CDR2 FNYEAQ. The CDR3 runs to 14 residues. For the CDR3, the DNA is TGTGCCAGCAGCTTAGGACGGGACAGAGATGGCTACACCTTC. It codes for CASSLGRDRDGYTF.

This sequence joins TRBV29-1 and TRBJ1-2; TRBD1 matches at 8 bases. Trimming removed 1 base from V and 4 bases from J; junction bases left unmatched: 5. There are 14 residues in the CDR3. Germline V gives CDR1 SQVTM, CDR2 ANQGSEA. The DNA for the CDR3 is TGCAGCGTTGAAGGGACAGGGTCCTCCTATGGCTACACCTTC. As protein: CSVEGTGSSYGYTF.

This chain connects TRBV9 to TRBJ2-3, with TRBD2 matching over 7 bases. The trim removed 0 bases at V and 3 bases at J, leaving 7 bases unmatched. Looked up from germline, CDR1 is SGDLS and CDR2 is YYNGEE. There are 16 residues in the CDR3. The CDR3 DNA reads TGTGCCAGCAGCGTAGCGGCGGGGAGGGGAACAGATACGCAGTATTTT. Its protein product is CASSVAAGRGTDTQYF.

V gene TRBV18 combines with J gene TRBJ1-1, with D perhaps TRBD1 (6 bases). The CDR3 is 13 residues long. V shed 5 bases and J shed 3 bases, with 10 bases lying between them. Germline values: CDR1 KGHSH, CDR2 LQKENI. CDR3 nucleotides: TGTGCCAGCTCATCCTACAGGGACACTGAAGCTTTCTTT. It is translated as CASSSYRDTEAFF.

This clone was found a few times. This rearrangement joins TRBV6-1 to TRBJ2-7; tentative D call: TRBD1 (7 bases). The germline V and J ends were trimmed by 2 bases and 7 bases, with 18 bases remaining between them. The CDR3 runs to 15 residues. Germline assignment: CDR1 MNHNS and CDR2 SASEGT. The CDR3 protein is CASSEYGQGGKEQYF. DNA for the CDR3: TGTGCCAGCAGTGAATACGGCCAGGGGGGAAAGGAGCAGTACTTC.